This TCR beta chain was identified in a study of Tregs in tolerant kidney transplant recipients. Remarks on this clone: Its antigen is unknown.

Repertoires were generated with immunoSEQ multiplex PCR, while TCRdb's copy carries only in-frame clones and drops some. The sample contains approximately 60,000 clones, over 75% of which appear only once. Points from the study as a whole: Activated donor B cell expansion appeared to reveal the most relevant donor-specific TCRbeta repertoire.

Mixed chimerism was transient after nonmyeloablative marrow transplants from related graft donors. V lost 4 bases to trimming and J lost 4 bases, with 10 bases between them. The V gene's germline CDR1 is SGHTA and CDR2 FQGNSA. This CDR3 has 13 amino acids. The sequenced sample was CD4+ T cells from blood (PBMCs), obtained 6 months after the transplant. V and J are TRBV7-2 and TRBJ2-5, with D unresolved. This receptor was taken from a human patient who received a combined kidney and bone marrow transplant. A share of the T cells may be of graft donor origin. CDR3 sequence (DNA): TGTGCCAGCAGCTCGGAGACTCGAGAGACCCAGTACTTC. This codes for CASSSETRETQYF.